This is a list of T cell receptor beta chains from one sample in a study of cytomegalovirus exposure and HLA in healthy donors. Assay: immunoSEQ multiplex PCR; the TCRdb copy retains only in-frame clones and omits some. The sample carries roughly 130,000 clones, roughly 70% recorded once. Input material: PBMCs. These receptor sequences come from a man between 40 and 49 years old in good health and CMV-seropositive. The CDR3 runs from the conserved cysteine through the conserved F or W. The order of the fields is D gene, J gene, V gene, clone size, CDR3 length, CDR3 DNA, CDR3 protein. D genes are given only for firm matches. Only some rows state a clone size, as once, few, many or a class for expanded clones.

d_call: TRBD2
j_call: TRBJ2-5
v_call: TRBV7-8
clone_size: few
cdr3_length: 18
cdr3_nt: TGTGCCAGCAGCTTAGTGTCGGGTAGCAGCGGGAGGGGAGAGACCCAGTACTTC
cdr3_aa: CASSLVSGSSGRGETQYF

d_call: -
j_call: TRBJ2-5
v_call: TRBV20-1
clone_size: -
cdr3_length: 11
cdr3_nt: TGCAGTGGGGGCACCCAAGAGACCCAGTACTTC
cdr3_aa: CSGGTQETQYF

d_call: -
j_call: TRBJ2-7
v_call: TRBV28
clone_size: -
cdr3_length: 19
cdr3_nt: TGTGCCAGCAGTTTACCTTTAGCTGTTTCGTCCTCGTCTTTATGGGAGCAGTACTTC
cdr3_aa: CASSLPLAVSSSSLWEQYF

d_call: -
j_call: TRBJ2-3
v_call: TRBV2
clone_size: -
cdr3_length: 13
cdr3_nt: TGTGCCAGCAGTGCAGTCGGCACAGATACGCAGTATTTT
cdr3_aa: CASSAVGTDTQYF

d_call: -
j_call: TRBJ2-1
v_call: TRBV27
clone_size: once
cdr3_length: 15
cdr3_nt: TGTGCCAGCAGTTTAGGGCGGGCCTCCTACAATGAGCAGTTCTTC
cdr3_aa: CASSLGRASYNEQFF

d_call: TRBD1
j_call: TRBJ2-7
v_call: TRBV6-1
clone_size: -
cdr3_length: 15
cdr3_nt: TGTGCCAGCGGCGCCGCACAGGGGGCAACCTACGAGCAGTACTTC
cdr3_aa: CASGAAQGATYEQYF

d_call: TRBD1
j_call: TRBJ1-1
v_call: TRBV7-9
clone_size: few
cdr3_length: 16
cdr3_nt: TGTGCCAGCAGCTCGGACAGGGGGCGAATGAGGCCTGAAGCTTTCTTT
cdr3_aa: CASSSDRGRMRPEAFF

d_call: TRBD1
j_call: TRBJ2-3
v_call: TRBV7-9
clone_size: -
cdr3_length: 14
cdr3_nt: TGTGCCAGCAGCATCGGACAGGCCACAGATACGCAGTATTTT
cdr3_aa: CASSIGQATDTQYF

d_call: TRBD2
j_call: TRBJ2-1
v_call: TRBV13
clone_size: few
cdr3_length: 13
cdr3_nt: TGTGCCAGCAGCTCCGGGAGGGGGGCGAATTGGTTCTTC
cdr3_aa: CASSSGRGANWFF

d_call: -
j_call: TRBJ1-2
v_call: TRBV10-3
clone_size: -
cdr3_length: 13
cdr3_nt: TGTGCCATCAGTGAGAGGGGGTATTATGGCTACACCTTC
cdr3_aa: CAISERGYYGYTF

d_call: -
j_call: TRBJ2-7
v_call: TRBV7-8
clone_size: -
cdr3_length: 15
cdr3_nt: TGTGCCAGCAGGGCTTCTACCCCCGAGGGCTACGAGCAGTACTTC
cdr3_aa: CASRASTPEGYEQYF

d_call: -
j_call: TRBJ1-4
v_call: TRBV12-5
clone_size: -
cdr3_length: 15
cdr3_nt: TGTGCTAGTGGTTTGGGCGCTGCAACTAATGAAAAACTGTTTTTT
cdr3_aa: CASGLGAATNEKLFF

d_call: TRBD1
j_call: TRBJ2-7
v_call: TRBV9
clone_size: -
cdr3_length: 16
cdr3_nt: TGTGCCAGCAGCGGAGGAATCCGGGACAGCTCCTACGAGCAGTACTTC
cdr3_aa: CASSGGIRDSSYEQYF

d_call: -
j_call: TRBJ1-1
v_call: TRBV6-1
clone_size: few
cdr3_length: 14
cdr3_nt: TGTGCCAGCAGTGATGGACAGACGAACACTGAAGCTTTCTTT
cdr3_aa: CASSDGQTNTEAFF

d_call: -
j_call: TRBJ2-5
v_call: TRBV6-6
clone_size: -
cdr3_length: 14
cdr3_nt: TGTGCCAGCAGTTACTTTAATCAGGGGGGGACCCAGTACTTC
cdr3_aa: CASSYFNQGGTQYF

d_call: TRBD1
j_call: TRBJ1-2
v_call: TRBV29-1
clone_size: few
cdr3_length: 12
cdr3_nt: TGCAGCGTCAGACAGGGGGGCCGGGGCTACACCTTC
cdr3_aa: CSVRQGGRGYTF

d_call: TRBD2
j_call: TRBJ2-1
v_call: TRBV10-3
clone_size: once
cdr3_length: 17
cdr3_nt: TGTGCCATCAGTGAGCCCCCCGGGAGGGGGGACGGGGATGAGCAGTTCTTC
cdr3_aa: CAISEPPGRGDGDEQFF

d_call: -
j_call: TRBJ2-7
v_call: TRBV5-4
clone_size: -
cdr3_length: 14
cdr3_nt: TGTGCCAGCAGCTTGGGGGGCGCCATCTACGAGCAGTACTTC
cdr3_aa: CASSLGGAIYEQYF

d_call: TRBD1
j_call: TRBJ1-2
v_call: TRBV19
clone_size: -
cdr3_length: 16
cdr3_nt: TGTGCCAGTAGTATAGAAACGGGACAGGATCGATATGGCTACACCTTC
cdr3_aa: CASSIETGQDRYGYTF

d_call: TRBD2
j_call: TRBJ2-7
v_call: TRBV7-8
clone_size: -
cdr3_length: 15
cdr3_nt: TGTGCCAGCAGCTCCTCGACTAGCGGGTACTACGAGCAGTACTTC
cdr3_aa: CASSSSTSGYYEQYF

d_call: -
j_call: TRBJ1-2
v_call: TRBV6-5
clone_size: -
cdr3_length: 16
cdr3_nt: TGTGCCAGCAGTTACTCTGTCGGGGAATACGGCTATGGCTACACCTTC
cdr3_aa: CASSYSVGEYGYGYTF

d_call: TRBD2
j_call: TRBJ2-3
v_call: TRBV7-6
clone_size: -
cdr3_length: 19
cdr3_nt: TGTGCCAGCAGCTTAGAAAGGGCTAGCGGGAAGTCGGGCACAGATACGCAGTATTTT
cdr3_aa: CASSLERASGKSGTDTQYF

d_call: TRBD1
j_call: TRBJ1-1
v_call: TRBV6-5
clone_size: -
cdr3_length: 14
cdr3_nt: TGTGCCAGCAGACCTGACAGGGTCCGGACTGAAGCTTTCTTT
cdr3_aa: CASRPDRVRTEAFF

d_call: TRBD1
j_call: TRBJ2-7
v_call: TRBV18
clone_size: -
cdr3_length: 15
cdr3_nt: TGTGCCAGCTCCCTCAGGGGGACAGGGGCCGACGAGCAGTACTTC
cdr3_aa: CASSLRGTGADEQYF

d_call: -
j_call: TRBJ2-3
v_call: TRBV7-2
clone_size: -
cdr3_length: 16
cdr3_nt: TGTGCCAGCAGCCATCGGAGGAACGGACTCCTAGATACGCAGTATTTT
cdr3_aa: CASSHRRNGLLDTQYF

d_call: TRBD2
j_call: TRBJ2-1
v_call: TRBV5-4
clone_size: -
cdr3_length: 15
cdr3_nt: TGTGCCAGCAGCTTAGAAGCGGGGGGTCTCAATGAGCAGTTCTTC
cdr3_aa: CASSLEAGGLNEQFF

d_call: TRBD2
j_call: TRBJ2-2
v_call: TRBV30
clone_size: -
cdr3_length: 14
cdr3_nt: TGTGCCTGGAGGACTAGCGGGGAGGGCGGGGAGCTGTTTTTT
cdr3_aa: CAWRTSGEGGELFF

d_call: -
j_call: TRBJ2-2
v_call: TRBV27
clone_size: -
cdr3_length: 15
cdr3_nt: TGTGCCAGCAGTCGGGTGTGGTTGAACACCGGGGAGCTGTTTTTT
cdr3_aa: CASSRVWLNTGELFF

d_call: -
j_call: TRBJ2-1
v_call: TRBV7-6
clone_size: -
cdr3_length: 13
cdr3_nt: TGTGCCAGCAGCTTACCGGGACTGGGGGATCAGTTCTTC
cdr3_aa: CASSLPGLGDQFF

d_call: TRBD1
j_call: TRBJ2-7
v_call: TRBV28
clone_size: -
cdr3_length: 19
cdr3_nt: TGTGCCAGCAGTCGACAACAGGGGCTCCGGCATCCAGCCTCCTACGAGCAGTACTTC
cdr3_aa: CASSRQQGLRHPASYEQYF

d_call: TRBD1
j_call: TRBJ1-1
v_call: TRBV18
clone_size: -
cdr3_length: 14
cdr3_nt: TGTGCCAGCTCAGCCGGACAGGGGGGGACTGAAGCTTTCTTT
cdr3_aa: CASSAGQGGTEAFF

d_call: TRBD2
j_call: TRBJ2-7
v_call: TRBV14
clone_size: -
cdr3_length: 16
cdr3_nt: TGTGCCAGCAGCCCTTCGGGACTAGCGGGTTCCTACGAGCAGTACTTC
cdr3_aa: CASSPSGLAGSYEQYF

d_call: TRBD2
j_call: TRBJ2-4
v_call: TRBV4-2
clone_size: -
cdr3_length: 17
cdr3_nt: TGTGCCAGCAGCCAAGATCCCGGGGGGGGGAACGAAAACATTCAGTACTTC
cdr3_aa: CASSQDPGGGNENIQYF

d_call: -
j_call: TRBJ2-4
v_call: TRBV5-6
clone_size: -
cdr3_length: 16
cdr3_nt: TGTGCCAGCAGCTTGGTCCGCCGGGAGGCCAAAAACATTCAGTACTTC
cdr3_aa: CASSLVRREAKNIQYF

d_call: -
j_call: TRBJ1-2
v_call: TRBV30
clone_size: -
cdr3_length: 12
cdr3_nt: TGTGCCTGGAGTCCTAACTACTATGGCTACACCTTC
cdr3_aa: CAWSPNYYGYTF

d_call: -
j_call: TRBJ1-5
v_call: TRBV28
clone_size: -
cdr3_length: 15
cdr3_nt: TGTGCCAGCAGTCCCACGGGTGGAAGCAATCAGCCCCAGCATTTT
cdr3_aa: CASSPTGGSNQPQHF

d_call: TRBD2
j_call: TRBJ2-3
v_call: TRBV10-2
clone_size: -
cdr3_length: 14
cdr3_nt: TGCGCCACCATGGAAAGGGGAGGGACAGATACGCAGTATTTT
cdr3_aa: CATMERGGTDTQYF

d_call: -
j_call: TRBJ1-3
v_call: TRBV18
clone_size: -
cdr3_length: 13
cdr3_nt: TGTGCCAGCGGCGGACAAGCGGGAAACACCATATATTTT
cdr3_aa: CASGGQAGNTIYF

d_call: -
j_call: TRBJ2-1
v_call: TRBV19
clone_size: -
cdr3_length: 17
cdr3_nt: TGTGCCAGTAGTCGGGGGGCCAACAGGGTCATCTACAATGAGCAGTTCTTC
cdr3_aa: CASSRGANRVIYNEQFF

d_call: -
j_call: TRBJ1-4
v_call: TRBV5-5
clone_size: -
cdr3_length: 16
cdr3_nt: TGTGCCAGCAGCCACTGGTTCCAGGGCGGAATTGAAAAACTGTTTTTT
cdr3_aa: CASSHWFQGGIEKLFF

d_call: TRBD2
j_call: TRBJ2-2
v_call: TRBV5-5
clone_size: -
cdr3_length: 16
cdr3_nt: TGTGCCAGCAGCTTAGGACTAGCGGGGAACACCGGGGAGCTGTTTTTT
cdr3_aa: CASSLGLAGNTGELFF

d_call: -
j_call: TRBJ1-5
v_call: TRBV6-1
clone_size: once
cdr3_length: 13
cdr3_nt: TGTGCCAGCATGACCAGGGGCAATCAGCCCCAGCATTTT
cdr3_aa: CASMTRGNQPQHF

d_call: TRBD1
j_call: TRBJ2-7
v_call: TRBV7-2
clone_size: -
cdr3_length: 14
cdr3_nt: TGTGCCAGCAGCCGCCGGGACAGGGGAGCCGAGCAGTACTTC
cdr3_aa: CASSRRDRGAEQYF

d_call: TRBD1
j_call: TRBJ1-2
v_call: TRBV5-1
clone_size: -
cdr3_length: 14
cdr3_nt: TGCGCCAGCAGCATGGGACAGTTGAACTATGGCTACACCTTC
cdr3_aa: CASSMGQLNYGYTF

d_call: -
j_call: TRBJ2-7
v_call: TRBV6-5
clone_size: once
cdr3_length: 15
cdr3_nt: TGTGCCAGCAGTTACTCTTGGGACATCTCCTACGAGCAGTACTTC
cdr3_aa: CASSYSWDISYEQYF

d_call: TRBD1
j_call: TRBJ2-1
v_call: TRBV7-6
clone_size: -
cdr3_length: 14
cdr3_nt: TGTGCCAGCAGCTTCGACAGGGTGAACAATGAGCAGTTCTTC
cdr3_aa: CASSFDRVNNEQFF

d_call: TRBD1
j_call: TRBJ2-7
v_call: TRBV27
clone_size: -
cdr3_length: 13
cdr3_nt: TGTGCCAGCAGAGGGACAGGATCCTACGAGCAGTACTTC
cdr3_aa: CASRGTGSYEQYF

d_call: -
j_call: TRBJ2-1
v_call: TRBV28
clone_size: -
cdr3_length: 15
cdr3_nt: TGTGCCAGCAGTTTTTATCGGGGCTCCTACAATGAGCAGTTCTTC
cdr3_aa: CASSFYRGSYNEQFF

d_call: -
j_call: TRBJ2-2
v_call: TRBV4-1
clone_size: -
cdr3_length: 16
cdr3_nt: TGCGCCAGCAGCCAAGAGGACTGGTCGACCACCGGGGAGCTGTTTTTT
cdr3_aa: CASSQEDWSTTGELFF

d_call: -
j_call: TRBJ1-2
v_call: TRBV5-1
clone_size: -
cdr3_length: 12
cdr3_nt: TGCGCCAGCAGCTTGCCAGGGCGCGGCTACACCTTC
cdr3_aa: CASSLPGRGYTF

d_call: TRBD1
j_call: TRBJ2-7
v_call: TRBV7-6
clone_size: -
cdr3_length: 15
cdr3_nt: TGTGCCAGCAGCCCACCCGGGACAGAAGTCTACGAGCAGTACTTC
cdr3_aa: CASSPPGTEVYEQYF

d_call: -
j_call: TRBJ2-3
v_call: TRBV28
clone_size: few
cdr3_length: 14
cdr3_nt: TGTGCCAGCAGTTTGTCTACTAGATCAGATACGCAGTATTTT
cdr3_aa: CASSLSTRSDTQYF

d_call: TRBD1
j_call: TRBJ2-5
v_call: TRBV19
clone_size: once
cdr3_length: 15
cdr3_nt: TGTGCCAGTAGCCCCGGACAGGGGGCTCGGGAGACCCAGTACTTC
cdr3_aa: CASSPGQGARETQYF

d_call: TRBD2
j_call: TRBJ2-2
v_call: TRBV19
clone_size: -
cdr3_length: 16
cdr3_nt: TGTGCCAGTACTTTTGACGGGACTAGCGGGCCCGGGGAGCTGTTTTTT
cdr3_aa: CASTFDGTSGPGELFF